Below, one T cell receptor beta chain is given with its context. Antigen: not known. The data belong to a study of CD8 T cells in Susac syndrome. Findings and caveats of the study: It was acknowledged by the study that relatively few individuals were included in its TCR sequencing and HLA analysis.

An input of roughly 0.45 to 1 ug of RNA was subjected to reverse transcription using random hexamers. An immunoSEQ multiplex PCR generated amplified TCR beta CDR3 products spanning 54 Vbeta and 13 Jbeta. TCRdb reprocessed the immunoSEQ multiplex PCR reads via MiXCR and lists one record per CDR3 protein. The data contain some 150,000 distinct CDR3 sequences, roughly 94% of them singletons. The V end lost 0 bases, the J end lost 7 bases, and 24 bases lay between the germline ends. Germline V CDR1 and CDR2: DFQATT, SNEGSKA (reference sequence). This CDR3 is 17 amino acids long. Controls were age- and sex-matched healthy donors. Through negative isolation, CD4+ and CD8+ T cells were obtained, while TEMRA cells were enriched using FACS.

The sequenced material came from CD4+ T cells from PBMCs. The source is a human donor in good health. This rearrangement joins TRBV20-1 to TRBJ1-1; D perhaps matches TRBD1 (5 bases). CDR3 sequence (DNA): TGCAGTGCTAGAGATCCCGGGGGACGGGGAGTAGCGGGTGAAGCTTTCTTT. It is translated as CSARDPGGRGVAGEAFF.